The 12 T cell receptor beta chains below were found in one sample sequenced in a study of T cell responses to AZD1222 COVID-19 vaccine. TCRdb's table, derived via immunoSEQ multiplex PCR, lists solely in-frame clones and lacks some. The table lists approximately 150,000 clones, roughly nine tenths of them singletons. Sequencing was performed on peripheral blood, taken on day 0 of AZD1222 vaccination. These receptors came from an adult in good health.

The genes are TRBV18 and TRBJ1-1, with TRBD1 matching 9 bases. The CDR3 is 19 residues long. The V gene's germline CDR1 is KGHSH and CDR2 LQKENI. The V gene end was trimmed by 3 bases and the J gene end by 1 base; junction bases not matched to a gene: 15. Here the CDR3 DNA reads TGTGCCAGCTCACCCCTAAATAGGGACAGGGTAAAGGGGAACACTGAAGCTTTCTTT. It encodes CASSPLNRDRVKGNTEAFF.

The V and J genes are TRBV28 and TRBJ2-6, with a possible D match to TRBD1 (6 bases). The germline V gene encodes CDR1 MDHEN and CDR2 SYDVKM. The CDR3 extends over 18 amino acids. Deletions cut 6 bases from V and 2 bases from J, with 20 bases between. The chain's CDR3 is CASRPNRVRKTGANVLTF. The CDR3 DNA sequence: TGTGCCAGCAGACCGAACAGGGTAAGGAAGACTGGGGCCAACGTCCTGACTTTC.

This clone was seen once. The V call is TRBV28, the J call TRBJ1-4; D might be TRBD1 (6 bases). Deletions cut 7 bases from V and 0 bases from J, with 12 bases between. Per germline, CDR1 MDHEN and CDR2 SYDVKM. The CDR3 loop spans 15 amino acids. The CDR3 DNA sequence: TGTGCCAGCAAAACTCCAGGGGCAACTAATGAAAAACTGTTTTTT. Its translation is CASKTPGATNEKLFF.

The chain combines TRBV7-2 with TRBJ1-2; TRBD1 matches at 7 bases. The V gene's germline CDR1 is SGHTA and CDR2 FQGNSA. The trim removed 5 bases at V and 9 bases at J, leaving 6 bases unmatched. The CDR3 length is 12 residues. The CDR3 bases are TGTGCCAGCAGCCCCTCACAGGGGAGCTACACCTTC. Translation gives CASSPSQGSYTF.

V is TRBV10-2 and J is TRBJ1-2; TRBD1 agrees at 7 bases. This CDR3 has 16 amino acids. V lost 6 bases and J lost 6; bases outside the gene matches: 16. Germline V gene lookup returns CDR1 WSHSY and CDR2 SAAADI. DNA for the CDR3: TGCGCCAGCAGGGGGGCTGACAGGGAGAATCATGATGGCTACACCTTC. This translates into CASRGADRENHDGYTF.

V usage is TRBV6-5 and J usage is TRBJ1-2; D is perhaps TRBD1 (6 bases). CDR3 size: 15 residues. The V gene lost 0 bases and the J gene lost 1 base, with 9 bases spanning the gap. Germline V gene sequence: CDR1 MNHEY, CDR2 SVGAGI. The CDR3 sequence is CASSYSGANNYGYTF. The CDR3 DNA is TGTGCCAGCAGTTACTCGGGGGCTAATAACTATGGCTACACCTTC.

CDR3 residues: CASSLQPGHQETQYF. CDR3 DNA sequence: TGTGCCAGCAGCTTACAGCCAGGGCACCAAGAGACCCAGTACTTC. J is TRBJ2-5 and V is TRBV7-3; possible D gene TRBD1, 5 bases. Germline CDR1 and CDR2: SGHTA and FQGTGA. The CDR3 has 15 amino acids. Trimming pared 2 bases from V and 0 bases from J, leaving 10 bases between.

The J gene is TRBJ2-7, the V gene TRBV28, with a possible D match to TRBD1 (5 bases). Germline V lookup: CDR1 MDHEN, CDR2 SYDVKM. CDR3 length: 14 amino acids. V shed 4 bases and J shed 4 bases, with 14 bases lying between them. CDR3 bases: TGTGCCAGCAGTTCAGGGTCGTATGAGTACGAGCAGTACTTC. Translation: CASSSGSYEYEQYF.

As DNA, the CDR3 is TGTGCCAGCTCACCGTTTCCGGGACAGGGGCGTGCGAGTGAAGCTTTCTTT. Its translation is CASSPFPGQGRASEAFF. The gene calls are TRBV18 and TRBJ1-1, with TRBD1 identical over 10 bases. The CDR3 extends over 17 amino acids. Germline assignment: CDR1 KGHSH and CDR2 LQKENI. Trimming took 3 bases from V and 7 from J; bases not matched to a gene: 14.

This clone has just a few counts. The junction departs from the called germline gene at one end, perhaps through a read error. The chain recombines TRBV6-2 or TRBV6-3 with TRBJ1-1; D not certain. Germline loops: CDR1 MNHEY, CDR2 SVGEGT. The CDR3 consists of 16 residues. Here the CDR3 reads CASSYWATLERTEAFF. In DNA, the CDR3 is TGTGCCAGCAGCTACTGGGCAACACTGGAACGGACTGAAGCTTTCTTT.

CDR3 coding DNA: TGTGCCAGCAGCCCGACTAGGGATGTCAGGCCGAGAGCTTTCTTT. Translation gives CASSPTRDVRPRAFF. The V and J genes are TRBV3-1 (or the pseudogene TRBV3-2) and TRBJ1-1, with D hard to call. The CDR3 contains 15 residues. V lost 4 bases to trimming and J lost 10 bases, with 22 bases between them. The germline V gene encodes CDR1 LGHDT and CDR2 YNNKEL (reference sequence).

The chain links TRBV7-2 to TRBJ2-7; D gene ambiguous. The CDR3 is made up of 15 amino acids. Trimming left V 1 base short and J 2 bases short, with 12 bases between. In germline, CDR1 is SGHTA, CDR2 FQGNSA. In DNA, the CDR3 is TGTGCCAGCAGCTTAGGTACCGTCCCAACCTACGAGCAGTACTTC. This gives the protein CASSLGTVPTYEQYF.